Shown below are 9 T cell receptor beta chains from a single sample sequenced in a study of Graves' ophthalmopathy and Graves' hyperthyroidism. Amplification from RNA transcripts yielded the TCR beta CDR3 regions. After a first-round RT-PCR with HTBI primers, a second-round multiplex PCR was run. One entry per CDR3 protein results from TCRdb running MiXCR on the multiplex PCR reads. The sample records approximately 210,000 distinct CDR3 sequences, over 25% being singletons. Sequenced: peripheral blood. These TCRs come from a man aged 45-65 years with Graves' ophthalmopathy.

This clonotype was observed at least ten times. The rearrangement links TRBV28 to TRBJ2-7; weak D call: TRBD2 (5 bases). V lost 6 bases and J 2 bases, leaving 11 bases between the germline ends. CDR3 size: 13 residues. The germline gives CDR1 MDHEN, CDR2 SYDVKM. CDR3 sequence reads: CASRAAPAYEQYF. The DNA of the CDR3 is TGTGCCAGCAGAGCGGCCCCGGCCTACGAGCAGTACTTC.

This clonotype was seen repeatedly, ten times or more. The CDR3 is CASSPLAGGTVEQYF. DNA for the CDR3: TGTGCCAGCAGCCCACTAGCGGGAGGGACTGTCGAGCAGTACTTC. The chain links TRBV7-2 to TRBJ2-7; TRBD2 aligns across 13 bases. V lost 5 bases to trimming and J lost 6 bases; unmatched junction nucleotides: 7. The CDR3 extends over 15 amino acids. The V gene's germline CDR1 is SGHTA and CDR2 FQGNSA.

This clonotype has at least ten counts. CDR3 in DNA: TGTGCCAGCAGCCAATGGAGGGGACAATGGGAGCTGTTTTTT. It encodes CASSQWRGQWELFF. The chain links TRBV3-1 to TRBJ2-2; D is possibly TRBD1 or TRBD2 (6 bases each). The V and J ends lost 2 bases and 9 bases respectively, with 13 bases between them. Germline assignment: CDR1 LGHDT and CDR2 YNNKEL (reference sequence). The CDR3 sequence is 14 residues long.

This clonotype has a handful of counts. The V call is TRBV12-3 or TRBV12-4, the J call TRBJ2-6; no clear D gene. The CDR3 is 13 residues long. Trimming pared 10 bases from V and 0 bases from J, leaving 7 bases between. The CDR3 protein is CATRISGANVLTF. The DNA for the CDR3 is TGTGCCACTAGGATCTCTGGGGCCAACGTCCTGACTTTC.

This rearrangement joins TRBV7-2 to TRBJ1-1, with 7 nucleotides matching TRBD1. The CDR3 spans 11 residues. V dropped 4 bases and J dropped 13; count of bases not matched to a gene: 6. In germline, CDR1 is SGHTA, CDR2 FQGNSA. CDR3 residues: CASSSGGFGFF. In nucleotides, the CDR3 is TGTGCCAGCAGCTCAGGGGGGTTTGGTTTCTTT.

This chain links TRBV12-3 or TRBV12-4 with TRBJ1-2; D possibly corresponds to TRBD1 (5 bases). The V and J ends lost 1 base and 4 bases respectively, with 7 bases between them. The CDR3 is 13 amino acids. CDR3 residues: CASSLGTTYGYTF. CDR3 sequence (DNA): TGTGCCAGCAGTTTAGGGACAACCTATGGCTACACCTTC.

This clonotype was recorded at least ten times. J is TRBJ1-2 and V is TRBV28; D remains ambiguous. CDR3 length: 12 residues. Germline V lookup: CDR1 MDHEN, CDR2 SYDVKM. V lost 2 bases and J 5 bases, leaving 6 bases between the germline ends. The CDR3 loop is CASSLKGYGYTF. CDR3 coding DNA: TGTGCCAGCAGTTTAAAGGGTTATGGCTACACCTTC.

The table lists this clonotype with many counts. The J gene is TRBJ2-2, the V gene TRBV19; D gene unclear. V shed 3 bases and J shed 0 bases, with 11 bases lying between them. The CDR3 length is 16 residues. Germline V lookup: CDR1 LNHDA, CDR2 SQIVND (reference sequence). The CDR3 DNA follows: TGTGCCAGTAGTATTAATGTGGGGACGAACACCGGGGAGCTGTTTTTT. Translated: CASSINVGTNTGELFF. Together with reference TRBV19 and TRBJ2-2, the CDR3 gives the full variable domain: DGGITQSPKYLFRKEGQNVTLSCEQNLNHDAMYWYRQDPGQGLRLIYYSQIVNDFQKGDIAEGYSVSREKKESFPLTVTSAQKNPTAFYLCASSINVGTNTGELFFGEGSRLTVL.

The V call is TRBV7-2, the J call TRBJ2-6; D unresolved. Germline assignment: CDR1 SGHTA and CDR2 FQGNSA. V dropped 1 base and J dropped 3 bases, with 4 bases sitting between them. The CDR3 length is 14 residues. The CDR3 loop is CASSLGNGANVLTF. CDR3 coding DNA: TGTGCCAGCAGCTTAGGAAATGGGGCCAACGTCCTGACTTTC.